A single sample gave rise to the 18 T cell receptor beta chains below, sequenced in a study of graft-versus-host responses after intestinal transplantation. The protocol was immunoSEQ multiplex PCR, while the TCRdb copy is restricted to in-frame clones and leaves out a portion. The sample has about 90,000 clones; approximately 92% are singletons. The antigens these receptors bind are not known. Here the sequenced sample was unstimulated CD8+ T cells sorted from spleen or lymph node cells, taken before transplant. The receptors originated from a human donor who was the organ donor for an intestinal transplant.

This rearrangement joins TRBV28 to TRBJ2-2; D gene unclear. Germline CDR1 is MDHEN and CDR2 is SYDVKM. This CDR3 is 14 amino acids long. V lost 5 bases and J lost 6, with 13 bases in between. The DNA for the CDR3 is TGTGCCAGCAGTCCCAATACAATTCCCGGGGAGCTGTTTTTT. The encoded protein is CASSPNTIPGELFF.

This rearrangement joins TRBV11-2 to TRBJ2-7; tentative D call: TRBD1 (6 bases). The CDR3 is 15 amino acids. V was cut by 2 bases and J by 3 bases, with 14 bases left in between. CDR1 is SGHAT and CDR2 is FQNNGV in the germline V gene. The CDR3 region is CASSLTGPPIYEQYF. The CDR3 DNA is TGTGCCAGCAGCTTAACAGGGCCTCCCATCTACGAGCAGTACTTC.

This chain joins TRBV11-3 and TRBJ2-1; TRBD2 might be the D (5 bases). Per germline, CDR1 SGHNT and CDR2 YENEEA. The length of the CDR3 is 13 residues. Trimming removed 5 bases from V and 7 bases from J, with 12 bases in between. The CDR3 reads CASSLRVGNEQFF. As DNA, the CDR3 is TGTGCCAGCAGCCTGAGGGTCGGAAATGAGCAGTTCTTC. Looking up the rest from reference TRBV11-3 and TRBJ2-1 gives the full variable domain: EAGVVQSPRYKIIEKKQPVAFWCNPISGHNTLYWYLQNLGQGPELLIRYENEEAVDDSQLPKDRFSAERLKGVDSTLKIQPAELGDSAVYLCASSLRVGNEQFFGPGTRLTVL.

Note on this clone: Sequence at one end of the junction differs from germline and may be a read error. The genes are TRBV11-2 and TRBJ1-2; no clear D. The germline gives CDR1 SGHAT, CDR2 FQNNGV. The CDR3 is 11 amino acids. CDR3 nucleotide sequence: TGTGCCAGCAGCTTTGGAATGGAGGCTGGCTTC. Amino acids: CASSFGMEAGF.

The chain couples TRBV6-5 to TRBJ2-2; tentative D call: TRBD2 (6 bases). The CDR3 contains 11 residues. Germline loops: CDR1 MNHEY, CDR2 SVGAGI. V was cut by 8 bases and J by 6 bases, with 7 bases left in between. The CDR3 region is CASRLAGELFF. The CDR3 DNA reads TGTGCCAGCCGACTAGCCGGGGAGCTGTTTTTT.

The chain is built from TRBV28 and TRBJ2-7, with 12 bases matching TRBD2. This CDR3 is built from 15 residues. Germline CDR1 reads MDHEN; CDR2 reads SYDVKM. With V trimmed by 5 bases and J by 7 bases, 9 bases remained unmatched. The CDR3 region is CASSPFLAGGWEQYF. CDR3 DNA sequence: TGTGCCAGCAGTCCATTTCTAGCGGGAGGGTGGGAGCAGTACTTC.

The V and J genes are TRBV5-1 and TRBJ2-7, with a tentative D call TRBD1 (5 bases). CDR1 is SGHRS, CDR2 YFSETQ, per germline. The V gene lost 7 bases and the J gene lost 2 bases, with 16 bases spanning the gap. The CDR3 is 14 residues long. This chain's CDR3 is CASGQTGIAYEQYF. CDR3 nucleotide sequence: TGCGCCAGCGGACAAACAGGTATCGCCTACGAGCAGTACTTC.

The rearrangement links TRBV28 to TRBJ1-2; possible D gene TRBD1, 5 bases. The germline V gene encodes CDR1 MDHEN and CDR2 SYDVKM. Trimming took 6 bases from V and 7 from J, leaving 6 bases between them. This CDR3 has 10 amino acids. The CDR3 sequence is CASRQVGYTF. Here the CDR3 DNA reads TGTGCCAGCAGACAGGTTGGCTACACCTTC.

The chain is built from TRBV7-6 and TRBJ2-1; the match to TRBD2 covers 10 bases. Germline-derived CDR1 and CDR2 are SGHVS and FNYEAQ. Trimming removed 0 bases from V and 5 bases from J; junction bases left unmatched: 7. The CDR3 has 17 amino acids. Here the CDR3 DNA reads TGTGCCAGCAGCTTAGCCCCAGCGGGAGGGTTTAACAATGAGCAGTTCTTC. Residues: CASSLAPAGGFNNEQFF.

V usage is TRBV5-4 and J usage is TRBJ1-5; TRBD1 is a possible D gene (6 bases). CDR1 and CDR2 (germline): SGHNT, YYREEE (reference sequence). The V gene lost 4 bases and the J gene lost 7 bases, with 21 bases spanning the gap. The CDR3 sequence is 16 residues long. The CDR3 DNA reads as TGTGCCAGCAGCCCAGGGGTAGGCGCCTTAAGGCAGCCCCAGCATTTT. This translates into CASSPGVGALRQPQHF.

The CDR3 here is CASTDYSGGAHEQYF. DNA of the CDR3: TGTGCCAGCACCGATTATAGCGGGGGGGCCCACGAGCAGTACTTC. This chain connects TRBV6-5 to TRBJ2-7; 11 bases are a match to TRBD2. The germline gives CDR1 MNHEY, CDR2 SVGAGI. Germline trimming cut 7 bases from V and 5 bases from J; bases unmatched to any gene: 10. The CDR3 sequence is 15 residues long.

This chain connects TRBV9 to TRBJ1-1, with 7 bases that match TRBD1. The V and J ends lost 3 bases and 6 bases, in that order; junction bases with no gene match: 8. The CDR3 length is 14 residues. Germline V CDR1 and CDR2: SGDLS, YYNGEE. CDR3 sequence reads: CASSGGTVNAEAFF. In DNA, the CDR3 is TGTGCCAGCAGCGGCGGGACAGTCAACGCTGAAGCTTTCTTT.

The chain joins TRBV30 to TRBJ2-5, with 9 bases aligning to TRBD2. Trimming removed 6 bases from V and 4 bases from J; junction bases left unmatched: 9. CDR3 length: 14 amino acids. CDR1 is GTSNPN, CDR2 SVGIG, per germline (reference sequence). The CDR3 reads CACDPLAGGETQYF. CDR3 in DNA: TGTGCCTGCGACCCACTAGCGGGTGGAGAGACCCAGTACTTC.

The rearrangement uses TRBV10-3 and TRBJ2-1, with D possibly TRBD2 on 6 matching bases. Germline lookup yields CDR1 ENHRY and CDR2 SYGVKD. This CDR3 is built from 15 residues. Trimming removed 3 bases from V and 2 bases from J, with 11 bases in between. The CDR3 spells CAISDIAEAYNEQFF. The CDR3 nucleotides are TGTGCCATCAGTGATATAGCGGAGGCCTACAATGAGCAGTTCTTC.

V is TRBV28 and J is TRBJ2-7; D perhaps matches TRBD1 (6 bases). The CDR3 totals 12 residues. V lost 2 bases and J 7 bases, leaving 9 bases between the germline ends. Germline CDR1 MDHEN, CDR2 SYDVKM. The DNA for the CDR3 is TGTGCCAGCAGTTTAAGACAGGCAGAGCAGTACTTC. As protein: CASSLRQAEQYF.

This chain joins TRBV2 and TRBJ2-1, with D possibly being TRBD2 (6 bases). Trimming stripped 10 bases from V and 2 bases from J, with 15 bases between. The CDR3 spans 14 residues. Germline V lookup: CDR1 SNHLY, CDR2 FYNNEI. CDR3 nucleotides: TGTGCCATCCCGGGCGGGATCGCCTACAATGAGCAGTTCTTC. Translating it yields CAIPGGIAYNEQFF. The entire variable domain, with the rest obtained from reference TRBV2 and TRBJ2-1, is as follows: EPEVTQTPSHQVTQMGQEVILRCVPISNHLYFYWYRQILGQKVEFLVSFYNNEISEKSEIFDDQFSVERPDGSNFTLKIRSTKLEDSAMYFCAIPGGIAYNEQFFGPGTRLTVL.

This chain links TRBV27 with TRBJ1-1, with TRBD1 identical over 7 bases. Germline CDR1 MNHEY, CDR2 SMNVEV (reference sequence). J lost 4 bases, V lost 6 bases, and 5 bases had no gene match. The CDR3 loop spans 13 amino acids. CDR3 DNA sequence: TGTGCCAGCAGGGAACAGGGGAGCACTGAAGCTTTCTTT. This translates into CASREQGSTEAFF.

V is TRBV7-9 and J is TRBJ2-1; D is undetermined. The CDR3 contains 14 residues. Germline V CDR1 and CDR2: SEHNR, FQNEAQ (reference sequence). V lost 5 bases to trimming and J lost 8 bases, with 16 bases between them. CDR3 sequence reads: CASSPPLNPYEQFF. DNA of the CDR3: TGTGCCAGCAGCCCCCCACTGAACCCCTATGAGCAGTTCTTC.